A single sample gave rise to the 20 T cell receptor beta chains below, sequenced in a study of identical twins. TCRdb processed the 5' RACE reads anew with MiXCR; each CDR3 protein has one entry. The sample includes about 660,000 distinct CDR3 sequences, 8.5% to 9.5% of them seen just once. Separately, the same data were catalogued under a study of yellow fever vaccine responses in identical twins.

The sequencing sample was made of PBMCs. The source is a woman aged 18-30 years in good health.

This clonotype was recorded many times. This chain links TRBV12-3 or TRBV12-4 with TRBJ2-2, with D possibly TRBD2 on 6 matching bases. Trimming took off 8 bases at V and 6 bases at J, with 16 bases between the two ends. The CDR3 contains 14 residues. CDR3 residues: CASGRTVSAGELFF. CDR3 nucleotides: TGTGCCAGCGGGAGGACGGTGAGCGCCGGGGAGCTGTTTTTT.

This clonotype was counted many times. The chain couples TRBV4-3 to TRBJ2-1; TRBD2 matches 7 bases. The CDR3 loop spans 16 amino acids. From germline, CDR1 is LGHNA and CDR2 YSLEER. Unmatched junction bases numbered 11, after V lost 0 bases and J lost 9 bases. The CDR3 DNA reads as TGCGCCAGCAGCCAAGACGGGGGAGGGTCGGGCAGTGAGCAGTTCTTC. Residues: CASSQDGGGSGSEQFF.

This clonotype occurred a few times. This sequence joins TRBV4-3 and TRBJ1-6, with 10 bases that match TRBD1. The CDR3 length is 15 residues. In germline, CDR1 is LGHNA, CDR2 YSLEER. V trimming: 4 bases; J trimming: 9 bases; junction bases outside the gene matches: 6. The CDR3, as DNA: TGCGCCAGCAGCCCCAGACAGGGGGCATCTTCACCCCTCCACTTT. Translated, it gives CASSPRQGASSPLHF.

The chain is built from TRBV7-8 and TRBJ2-7; 8 bases are a match to TRBD2. V shed 7 bases, J shed 6 bases, and the junction held 8 bases outside the gene matches. From germline, CDR1 is SGHVS and CDR2 FQNEAQ. The CDR3 is 13 residues long. The CDR3 reads CASTTPRGGEQYF. CDR3 nucleotide sequence: TGTGCCAGCACCACACCTCGGGGGGGCGAGCAGTACTTC.

This clonotype showed up many times. The chain carries TRBV2 and TRBJ1-5; D not resolved. Per the germline V gene, CDR1 is SNHLY and CDR2 is FYNNEI. This CDR3 comprises 14 residues. V was cut by 4 bases and J by 1 base, with 8 bases left in between. CDR3: CASSGGSSNQPQHF. CDR3 nucleotide sequence: TGTGCCAGCAGTGGAGGCTCAAGCAATCAGCCCCAGCATTTT.

This clonotype has more than one count but fewer than ten. The V gene is TRBV7-9, the J gene TRBJ1-1; TRBD1 matches 8 bases. This CDR3 has 14 amino acids. V lost 5 bases to trimming and J lost 4 bases; unmatched junction nucleotides: 6. CDR1 SEHNR and CDR2 FQNEAQ come from the germline V gene (reference sequence). CDR3 sequence reads: CASSDVTGGTEAFF. CDR3 sequence (DNA): TGTGCCAGCAGCGATGTCACAGGGGGCACTGAAGCTTTCTTT.

This clonotype has only a few counts. The chain has TRBV4-3 and TRBJ2-1, with a tentative D call TRBD2 (6 bases). In germline, CDR1 is LGHNA, CDR2 YSLEER. CDR3 length: 17 residues. Trimming took 0 bases from V and 0 from J, leaving 12 bases between them. The chain's CDR3 is CASSQDSPGSSYNEQFF. The CDR3 DNA is TGCGCCAGCAGCCAAGATTCCCCCGGGAGCTCCTACAATGAGCAGTTCTTC.

This clonotype was counted ten times or more. This chain connects TRBV28 to TRBJ2-5; 9 bases agree with TRBD1. V lost 3 bases to trimming and J lost 2 bases; unmatched junction nucleotides: 7. This CDR3 spans 16 amino acids. Germline V CDR1 and CDR2: MDHEN, SYDVKM. The DNA of the CDR3 is TGTGCCAGCAGTTTCGGCACAGGGGGCGGTCAAGAGACCCAGTACTTC. Its protein is CASSFGTGGGQETQYF.

The sample holds a few counts of this clonotype. The chain links TRBV20-1 to TRBJ2-3, with D unclear. Germline values: CDR1 DFQATT, CDR2 SNEGSKA (reference sequence). The V end lost 3 bases, the J end lost 4 bases, and 11 bases lay between the germline ends. The CDR3 totals 13 residues. The CDR3 DNA is TGCAGTGCTAGTATCCGCGAAGCAGATACGCAGTATTTT. Translated: CSASIREADTQYF.

V usage is TRBV6-1 and J usage is TRBJ1-1; D may be TRBD1 (6 bases). There are 13 residues in the CDR3. CDR1 and CDR2 from the germline V gene are MNHNS and SASEGT. V was trimmed by 6 bases and J by 4 bases, leaving 12 bases between them. The CDR3 loop is CASRVTGSTEAFF. The CDR3 nucleotides read TGTGCCAGCAGGGTAACAGGGAGCACTGAAGCTTTCTTT.

The chain couples TRBV20-1 to TRBJ1-5; unclear D gene. This CDR3 is built from 14 residues. Trimming took 1 base from V and 0 from J, leaving 7 bases between them. Germline CDR1 is DFQATT and CDR2 is SNEGSKA (reference sequence). CDR3 in DNA: TGCAGTGCTAGAGCCCAGCTTAGCAATCAGCCCCAGCATTTT. Translation gives CSARAQLSNQPQHF.

This clonotype appeared many times. CDR3 in DNA: TGCAGTGCTAGCCCCTACGGGGGGGGCTACGAGCAGTACTTC. As protein: CSASPYGGGYEQYF. V gene TRBV20-1 combines with J gene TRBJ2-7; 8 nucleotides line up with TRBD2. Germline CDR1 is DFQATT and CDR2 is SNEGSKA (reference sequence). This CDR3 is built from 14 residues. V shed 3 bases, J shed 3 bases, and the junction held 7 bases outside the gene matches.

In its sample, this clonotype was seen many times. The chain joins TRBV29-1 to TRBJ2-3, with 9 bases fitting TRBD2. V gave up 6 bases and J gave up 2 bases; unmatched junction bases: 9. This CDR3 is 15 amino acids long. Germline loops: CDR1 SQVTM, CDR2 ANQGSEA. The CDR3 coding sequence is TGCAGCGTCAGTCTAGCGGGACGATCCACAGATACGCAGTATTTT. Translating it yields CSVSLAGRSTDTQYF.

This clonotype showed up just a few times. The chain has TRBV18 and TRBJ2-1, with TRBD1 matching 10 bases. The CDR3 has 14 amino acids. Germline CDR1 reads KGHSH; CDR2 reads LQKENI. Trimming at V came to 2 bases and at J to 8 bases, leaving 3 bases not matched to a gene. The CDR3 sequence: CASSPGDRGDEQFF. The CDR3 bases are TGTGCCAGCTCACCAGGGGACAGGGGTGATGAGCAGTTCTTC.

This clonotype was found many times. The gene calls are TRBV5-1 and TRBJ1-2, with 7 positions matching TRBD1. The ends lost 4 bases at V and 3 bases at J; junction bases unmatched: 3. The length of the CDR3 is 13 residues. Germline-derived CDR1 and CDR2 are SGHRS and YFSETQ. CDR3 nucleotide sequence: TGCGCCAGCAGCATAGGACAGGACTATGGCTACACCTTC. Amino acids: CASSIGQDYGYTF.

In DNA, the CDR3 is TGTGCCAGCAGCGTAGGCGGGGGCCGGTACGAGCAGTACTTC. Translating gives CASSVGGGRYEQYF. V usage is TRBV9 and J usage is TRBJ2-7; TRBD2 is a possible D gene (7 bases). CDR1 and CDR2 (germline): SGDLS, YYNGEE. The ends were cut back, 0 bases at V and 4 bases at J, with 11 bases in the middle. CDR3 length: 14 amino acids.

This clonotype was picked up many times. The chain carries TRBV7-9 and TRBJ2-2, with 9 bases aligning to TRBD2. CDR1 and CDR2 from the germline V gene are SEHNR and FQNEAQ (reference sequence). The CDR3 is 15 amino acids. With 5 bases clipped from V and 8 bases from J, the junction kept 9 bases outside the gene matches. As DNA, the CDR3 is TGTGCCAGCAGCAGCGACTTAGCGGGAGCTGGGGAGCTGTTTTTT. It yields the protein CASSSDLAGAGELFF.

This clonotype occurred a few times. V usage is TRBV28 and J usage is TRBJ2-2; D unclear. Trimming cost V 6 bases and J 6 bases, with 8 bases left between them. This CDR3 has 12 residues. Germline CDR1 reads MDHEN; CDR2 reads SYDVKM. The CDR3 reads CASRRGAGELFF. The CDR3 bases are TGTGCCAGCAGACGTGGGGCCGGGGAGCTGTTTTTT.

The chain combines TRBV28 with TRBJ2-1; 10 nucleotides line up with TRBD2. Germline V gives CDR1 MDHEN, CDR2 SYDVKM. CDR3 size: 14 residues. V lost 6 bases, J lost 5 bases, and 4 bases stayed unmatched. The CDR3 nucleotides are TGTGCCAGCAGGCCGGGACTAGCGCACAATGAGCAGTTCTTC. Amino acid sequence: CASRPGLAHNEQFF.

This clonotype was seen ten or more times. This sequence joins TRBV12-5 and TRBJ2-1; 12 bases are a match to TRBD1. The V segment lost 4 bases and the J segment 7 bases; nucleotides outside the gene matches: 2. Looked up from germline, CDR1 is LGHNT and CDR2 is FRNRAP. This CDR3 spans 14 amino acids. The CDR3 here is CASGSGQGANEQFF. In nucleotides, the CDR3 is TGTGCTAGTGGTTCGGGACAGGGGGCTAATGAGCAGTTCTTC.